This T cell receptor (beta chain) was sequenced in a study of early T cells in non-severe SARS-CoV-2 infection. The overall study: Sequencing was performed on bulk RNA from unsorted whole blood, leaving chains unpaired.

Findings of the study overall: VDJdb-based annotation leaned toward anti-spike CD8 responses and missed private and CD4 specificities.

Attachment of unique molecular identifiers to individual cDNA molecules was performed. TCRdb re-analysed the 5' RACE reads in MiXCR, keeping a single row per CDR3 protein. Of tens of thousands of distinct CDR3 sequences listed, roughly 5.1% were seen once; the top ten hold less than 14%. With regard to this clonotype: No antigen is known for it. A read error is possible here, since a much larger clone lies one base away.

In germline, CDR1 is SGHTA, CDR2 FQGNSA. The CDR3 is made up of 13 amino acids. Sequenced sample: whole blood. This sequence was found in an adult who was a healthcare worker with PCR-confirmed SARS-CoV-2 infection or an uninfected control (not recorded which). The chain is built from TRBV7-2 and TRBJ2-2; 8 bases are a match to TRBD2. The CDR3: CAVSGSSVGELSF. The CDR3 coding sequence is TGTGCCGTAAGCGGGAGTAGTGTCGGGGAGCTGTCTTTT.